The 8 T cell receptor beta chains in this list originate from one sample, sequenced in a study of shared clonotypes between healthy human individuals. Profiling relied on immunoSEQ multiplex PCR, and the TCRdb table lists in-frame clones only, not all of them. Among approximately 440,000 clones listed, roughly 80% were seen once. Sequencing used PBMCs. The receptors stem from a woman in her thirties or forties in good health. Some clones in this sample may be carry-over from other donors' samples.

The gene calls are TRBV15 and TRBJ1-2; D gene unclear. The CDR3 extends over 15 amino acids. V lost 0 bases and J 10 bases, leaving 18 bases between the germline ends. Germline CDR1 LNHNV, CDR2 YYDKDF (reference sequence). CDR3 bases: TGTGCCACCAGCAGAGATCGTGCCCCCGTCCGAGACTACACCTTC. As protein: CATSRDRAPVRDYTF.

This clone was found a few times. This chain joins TRBV2 and TRBJ2-5; tentatively, D is TRBD1 (6 bases). The CDR3 runs to 14 residues. The germline V gene encodes CDR1 SNHLY and CDR2 FYNNEI. With 4 bases removed from V and 7 bases from J, the gap between germline ends came to 16 bases. The CDR3 loop reads CASSGGHARGTQYF. CDR3 coding DNA: TGTGCCAGCAGTGGGGGGCATGCAAGAGGGACCCAGTACTTC.

The gene calls are TRBV30 and TRBJ2-1; a weak D match, TRBD1 (6 bases). With 1 base removed from V and 4 bases from J, the gap between germline ends came to 8 bases. CDR1 is GTSNPN and CDR2 is SVGIG in the germline V gene (reference sequence). The CDR3 consists of 13 residues. CDR3 residues: CAWSGQVYNEQFF. The CDR3 DNA reads as TGTGCCTGGAGTGGACAGGTTTACAATGAGCAGTTCTTC.

As to this clone: This is likely an artifact of a read error, given a far larger clone one base away. The chain has TRBV4-1 and TRBJ1-1; D is ambiguous. V dropped 3 bases and J dropped 6 bases, with 17 bases sitting between them. There are 15 residues in the CDR3. The germline V gene encodes CDR1 MGHRA and CDR2 YSYEKL. CDR3 sequence reads: CASSQGSGGYAEAFF. The CDR3 DNA is TGCGCCAGCAGCCAGGGCTCGGGTGGGTACGCTGAAGCTTTCTTT.

This clone was observed many times. V and J are TRBV5-8 and TRBJ2-7; D might be TRBD2 (5 bases). CDR3 length equals 14 residues. V lost 5 bases to trimming and J lost 3 bases, with 15 bases between them. CDR1 is SGHTS, CDR2 YDEGEE, per germline. The CDR3 DNA reads as TGTGCCAGCAGTCTGGCGCCTGGACTCTACGAGCAGTACTTC. This translates into CASSLAPGLYEQYF. Filled out from reference TRBV5-8 and TRBJ2-7, the complete variable domain reads EAGVTQSPTHLIKTRGQQATLRCSPISGHTSVYWYQQALGLGLQFLLWYDEGEERNRGNFPPRFSGRQFPNYSSELNVNALELEDSALYLCASSLAPGLYEQYFGPGTRLTVT.

The V and J genes are TRBV7-2 and TRBJ1-4, with D possibly matching TRBD1 (5 bases). The V gene's germline CDR1 is SGHTA and CDR2 FQGNSA. Trimming pared 4 bases from V and 3 bases from J, leaving 12 bases between. This CDR3 region has 15 residues. The CDR3 DNA sequence: TGTGCCAGCAGCTGGCCGTCAGGGTCTAATGAAAAACTGTTTTTT. The encoded protein is CASSWPSGSNEKLFF.

Concerning this clone itself: At the DNA level, this CDR3 is encoded by other sequences in the same sample as well. V usage is TRBV20-1 and J usage is TRBJ2-7; D may be TRBD1 or TRBD2 (5 bases each). The germline V and J ends were trimmed by 6 bases and 3 bases, with 9 bases remaining between them. This CDR3 is 11 amino acids long. The germline V gene encodes CDR1 DFQATT and CDR2 SNEGSKA (reference sequence). CDR3 protein: CSALGGYEQYF. Here the CDR3 DNA reads TGCAGTGCCCTTGGGGGCTACGAGCAGTACTTC.

The chain combines TRBV2 with TRBJ1-5; the match to TRBD1 covers 10 bases. CDR1 is SNHLY, CDR2 FYNNEI, per germline. This CDR3 has 14 amino acids. The V segment lost 8 bases and the J segment 7 bases; nucleotides outside the gene matches: 8. This CDR3 is CASLRQGAGQPQHF. The CDR3 bases are TGTGCCAGCTTAAGACAGGGGGCAGGGCAGCCCCAGCATTTT.